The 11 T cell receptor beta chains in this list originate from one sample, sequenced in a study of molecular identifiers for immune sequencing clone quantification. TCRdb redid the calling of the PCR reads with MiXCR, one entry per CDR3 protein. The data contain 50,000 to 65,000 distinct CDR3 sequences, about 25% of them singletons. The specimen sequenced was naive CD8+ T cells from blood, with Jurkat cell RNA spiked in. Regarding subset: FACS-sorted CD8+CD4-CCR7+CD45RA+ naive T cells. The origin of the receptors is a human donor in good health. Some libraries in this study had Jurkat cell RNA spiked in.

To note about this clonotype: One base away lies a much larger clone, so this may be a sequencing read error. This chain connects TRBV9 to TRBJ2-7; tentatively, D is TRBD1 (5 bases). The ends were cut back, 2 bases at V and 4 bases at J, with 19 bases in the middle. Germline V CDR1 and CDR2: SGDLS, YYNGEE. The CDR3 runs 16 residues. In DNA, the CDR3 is TGTGCCAGCAGCGTTGCGTCTAGGGGCCACCCTTACGAGCAGTACTTC. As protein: CASSVASRGHPYEQYF.

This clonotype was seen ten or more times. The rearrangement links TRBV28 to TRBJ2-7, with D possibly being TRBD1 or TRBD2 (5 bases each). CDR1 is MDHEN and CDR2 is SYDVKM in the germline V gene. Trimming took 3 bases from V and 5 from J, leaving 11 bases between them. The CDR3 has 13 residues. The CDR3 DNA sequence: TGTGCCAGCAGTTTCCTCAGGGACCACGAGCAGTACTTC. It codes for CASSFLRDHEQYF.

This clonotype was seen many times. The CDR3 coding sequence is TGTGCCAGCAGCTTAACGTCCGGACTCACCGGCACAGATACGCAGTATTTT. It yields the protein CASSLTSGLTGTDTQYF. The chain has TRBV7-2 and TRBJ2-3; D is perhaps TRBD2 (5 bases). CDR1 is SGHTA, CDR2 FQGNSA, per germline. Trimming took off 2 bases at V and 1 base at J, with 16 bases between the two ends. The CDR3 has 17 amino acids.

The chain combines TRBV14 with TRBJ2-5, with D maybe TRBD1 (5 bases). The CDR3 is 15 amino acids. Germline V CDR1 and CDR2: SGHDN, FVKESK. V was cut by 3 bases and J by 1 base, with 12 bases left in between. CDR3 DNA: TGTGCCAGCAGCCATGCCCAGGACATCCAAGAGACCCAGTACTTC. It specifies CASSHAQDIQETQYF. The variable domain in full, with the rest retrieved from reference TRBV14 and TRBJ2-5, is EAGVTQFPSHSVIEKGQTVTLRCDPISGHDNLYWYRRVMGKEIKFLLHFVKESKQDESGMPNNRFLAERTGGTYSTLKVQPAELEDSGVYFCASSHAQDIQETQYFGPGTRLLVL.

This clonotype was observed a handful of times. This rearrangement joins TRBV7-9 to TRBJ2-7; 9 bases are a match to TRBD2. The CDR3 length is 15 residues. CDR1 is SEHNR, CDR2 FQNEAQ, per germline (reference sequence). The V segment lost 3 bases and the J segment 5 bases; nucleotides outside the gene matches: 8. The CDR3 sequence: CASSFLRGGPNEQYF. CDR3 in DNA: TGTGCCAGCAGCTTTTTGCGGGGGGGGCCTAACGAGCAGTACTTC.

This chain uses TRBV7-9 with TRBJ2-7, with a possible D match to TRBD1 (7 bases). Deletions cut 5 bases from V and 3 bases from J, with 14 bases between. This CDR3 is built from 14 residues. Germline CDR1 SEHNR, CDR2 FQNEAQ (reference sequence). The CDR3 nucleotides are TGTGCCAGCAGCCCAAGGCGGGACAGCTACGAGCAGTACTTC. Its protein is CASSPRRDSYEQYF.

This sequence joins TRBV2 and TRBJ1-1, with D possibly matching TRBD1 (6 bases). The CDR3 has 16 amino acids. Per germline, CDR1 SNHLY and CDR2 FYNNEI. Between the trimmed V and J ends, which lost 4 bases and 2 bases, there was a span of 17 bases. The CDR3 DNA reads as TGTGCCAGCAGTGCCGGGGTTGGGGGGGCAAACACTGAAGCTTTCTTT. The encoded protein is CASSAGVGGANTEAFF.

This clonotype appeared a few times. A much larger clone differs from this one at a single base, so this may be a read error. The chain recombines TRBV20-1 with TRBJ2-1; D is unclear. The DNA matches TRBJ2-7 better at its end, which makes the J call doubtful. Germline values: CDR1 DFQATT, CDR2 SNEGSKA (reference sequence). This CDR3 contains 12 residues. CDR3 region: CSARGSNNEQYF. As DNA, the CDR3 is TGCAGTGCTAGAGGCTCTAACAATGAGCAGTACTTC.

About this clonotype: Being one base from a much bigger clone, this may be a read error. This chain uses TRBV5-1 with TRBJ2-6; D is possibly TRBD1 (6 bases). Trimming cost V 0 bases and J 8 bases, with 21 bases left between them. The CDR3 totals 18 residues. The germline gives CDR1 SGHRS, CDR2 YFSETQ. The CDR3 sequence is CASSLAGTGDWGPNVLTF. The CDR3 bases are TGCGCCAGCAGCTTGGCAGGGACCGGGGATTGGGGGCCCAACGTCCTGACTTTC.

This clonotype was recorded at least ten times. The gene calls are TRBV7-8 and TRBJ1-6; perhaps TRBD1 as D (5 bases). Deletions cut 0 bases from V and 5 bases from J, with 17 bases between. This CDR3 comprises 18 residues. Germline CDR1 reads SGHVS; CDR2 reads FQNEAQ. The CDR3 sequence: CASSLAVLGTTDNSPLHF. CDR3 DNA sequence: TGTGCCAGCAGCTTAGCGGTTTTGGGGACCACCGATAATTCACCCCTCCACTTT.

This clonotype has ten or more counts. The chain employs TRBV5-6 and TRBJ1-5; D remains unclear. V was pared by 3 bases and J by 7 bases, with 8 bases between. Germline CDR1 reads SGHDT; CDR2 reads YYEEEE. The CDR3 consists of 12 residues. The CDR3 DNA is TGTGCCAGCAGCTCGTTGGAGCAGCCCCAGCATTTT. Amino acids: CASSSLEQPQHF.